This TCR beta chain appears in the sequencing data of a study of blood T cell repertoires in COVID-19. Clones were read by immunoSEQ multiplex PCR, and TCRdb kept only the in-frame ones, dropping some. The table has approximately 180,000 clones, roughly 80% seen once. Between the trimmed V and J ends, which lost 6 bases and 9 bases, there was a span of 8 bases. Germline assignment: CDR1 MDHEN and CDR2 SYDVKM. The length of the CDR3 is 10 residues. This clone was observed a few times. The sequence derives from a woman aged 45-59 years who had recovered from COVID-19. Sample: PBMCs or T cells enriched from blood (not recorded which). The chain combines TRBV28 with TRBJ2-5; D is unclear. The CDR3 reads CASRRYSQYF. The DNA for the CDR3 is TGTGCCAGCAGGAGATATTCCCAGTACTTC.